The 22 T cell receptor beta chains given below trace back to one sample, sequenced in a study of T-cell memory formation after mild COVID-19. TCRdb independently ran MiXCR on the 5' RACE reads; one entry per CDR3 protein. The table shows 430,000 or so distinct CDR3 sequences, with 20% to 30% occurring only once. Sequencing was performed on PBMCs or a T cell subset sorted from them (not recorded which). All receptors come from an adult woman who had mild COVID-19 (a few samples of this study predate the infection). Cell type and time point are not known.

The chain has TRBV14 and TRBJ2-3; no firm D call. Germline CDR1 reads SGHDN; CDR2 reads FVKESK. V lost 4 bases and J lost 2, with 16 bases in between. The CDR3 length is 16 residues. CDR3 amino acids: CASSPMNLGSTDTQYF. The CDR3 DNA reads as TGTGCCAGCAGCCCCATGAATTTGGGCTCCACAGATACGCAGTATTTT.

The sample holds a few counts of this clonotype. The chain uses TRBV4-1 and TRBJ2-1, with 10 bases lining up with TRBD1. The germline gives CDR1 MGHRA, CDR2 YSYEKL. The CDR3 is 15 amino acids. V lost 4 bases, J lost 4 bases, and 4 bases stayed unmatched. CDR3 amino acids: CASSPGQGGYNEQFF. CDR3 DNA: TGCGCCAGCAGCCCCGGACAGGGGGGATACAATGAGCAGTTCTTC.

This clonotype has at least ten counts. The chain employs TRBV5-1 and TRBJ2-5, with 9 bases fitting TRBD1. J was trimmed by 4 bases and V by 0 bases; bases with no gene match: 10. The CDR3 length is 17 residues. Germline CDR1 is SGHRS and CDR2 is YFSETQ. CDR3 region: CASSLGEGTGNGETQYF. Here the CDR3 DNA reads TGCGCCAGCAGCTTGGGGGAAGGGACAGGGAACGGAGAGACCCAGTACTTC.

This clonotype was seen at least ten times. The CDR3 nucleotides read TGTGCCAGCAGCCGCGGACTGAGCTCCTACGAGCAGTACTTC. Its protein product is CASSRGLSSYEQYF. This chain connects TRBV7-2 to TRBJ2-7; weak D call: TRBD2 (5 bases). The V and J ends lost 5 bases and 0 bases respectively, with 11 bases between them. Germline lookup yields CDR1 SGHTA and CDR2 FQGNSA. This CDR3 comprises 14 residues. Combining the CDR3 with reference TRBV7-2 and TRBJ2-7 gives the whole variable domain GAGVSQSPSNKVTEKGKDVELRCDPISGHTALYWYRQSLGQGLEFLIYFQGNSAPDKSGLPSDRFSAERTGGSVSTLTIQRTQQEDSAVYLCASSRGLSSYEQYFGPGTRLTVT.

The chain uses TRBV24-1 and TRBJ1-1, with D perhaps matching TRBD1 (6 bases). CDR3 size: 13 residues. CDR1 and CDR2 (germline): KGHDR, SFDVKD. Trimming took off 5 bases at V and 4 bases at J, with 10 bases between the two ends. The CDR3 DNA follows: TGTGCCACCAGTGGCGGACAGTCCACTGAAGCTTTCTTT. It is translated as CATSGGQSTEAFF.

This clonotype occurred a few times. The chain has TRBV24-1 and TRBJ1-5; D call uncertain. Trimming shortened V by 6 bases and J by 1 base, and 12 bases separated the two germline ends. CDR3 length equals 15 residues. Germline CDR1 and CDR2: KGHDR and SFDVKD. The CDR3 loop reads CATSRGPLSNQPQHF. DNA for the CDR3: TGTGCCACCAGTCGTGGTCCATTGAGCAATCAGCCCCAGCATTTT.

The gene calls are TRBV7-2 and TRBJ2-7; a weak D match, TRBD2 (5 bases). The CDR3 is 13 amino acids. V lost 5 bases and J lost 3, with 11 bases in between. From germline, CDR1 is SGHTA and CDR2 FQGNSA. Here the CDR3 reads CASSTQRGYEQYF. The DNA for the CDR3 is TGTGCCAGCAGCACCCAACGGGGCTACGAGCAGTACTTC.

The chain recombines TRBV10-3 with TRBJ2-5, with 9 nucleotides matching TRBD1. Looked up from germline, CDR1 is ENHRY and CDR2 is SYGVKD. Unmatched junction bases numbered 14, after V lost 3 bases and J lost 0 bases. CDR3 size: 19 residues. CDR3 amino acids: CAISEPGQGGLQYQETQYF. The CDR3 coding sequence is TGTGCCATCAGTGAACCGGGACAGGGAGGCCTCCAATACCAAGAGACCCAGTACTTC.

This clonotype was seen ten or more times. The CDR3 DNA is TGTGCCAGCTCACCACCAGGAAGCTCCTACAATGAGCAGTTCTTC. Translation gives CASSPPGSSYNEQFF. This chain uses TRBV18 with TRBJ2-1; D not resolved. The V and J ends lost 0 bases and 0 bases respectively, with 6 bases between them. Germline-derived CDR1 and CDR2 are KGHSH and LQKENI. The CDR3 loop spans 15 amino acids. The complete variable domain, with remaining parts taken from reference TRBV18 and TRBJ2-1, reads NAGVMQNPRHLVRRRGQEARLRCSPMKGHSHVYWYRQLPEEGLKFMVYLQKENIIDESGMPKERFSAEFPKEGPSILRIQQVVRGDSAAYFCASSPPGSSYNEQFFGPGTRLTVL.

The V call is TRBV12-3 or TRBV12-4, the J call TRBJ2-4, with D perhaps TRBD1 or TRBD2 (5 bases each). The CDR3 runs 14 residues. The ends were cut back, 2 bases at V and 3 bases at J, with 8 bases in the middle. The CDR3 DNA sequence: TGTGCCAGCAGTTTATTTGGGGGCAAAAACATTCAGTACTTC. Translated, it gives CASSLFGGKNIQYF.

The chain recombines TRBV27 with TRBJ2-7; a possible D gene is TRBD1 (5 bases). The CDR3 contains 13 residues. Trimming removed 5 bases from V and 4 bases from J, with 12 bases in between. Germline loops: CDR1 MNHEY, CDR2 SMNVEV (reference sequence). CDR3 loop: CASSEGAGYEQYF. CDR3 nucleotides: TGTGCCAGCAGTGAAGGGGCAGGATACGAGCAGTACTTC.

This clonotype turned up a few times. The V and J genes are TRBV7-2 and TRBJ2-4; 8 nucleotides align to TRBD2. This CDR3 comprises 13 residues. CDR1 is SGHTA and CDR2 is FQGNSA in the germline V gene. After removal of 4 bases from V and 7 bases from J, the junction contained 3 bases not matched to a gene. For the CDR3, the DNA is TGTGCCAGCAGCTGGGGACTAGAGAACATTCAGTACTTC. It encodes CASSWGLENIQYF.

The gene calls are TRBV5-1 and TRBJ2-1; D remains ambiguous. V lost 4 bases and J lost 9, with 20 bases in between. Germline V lookup: CDR1 SGHRS, CDR2 YFSETQ. This CDR3 is built from 15 residues. The CDR3 DNA reads TGCGCCAGCAGCAGCCCGCCCAAGGGCGTAGGTGAGCAGTTCTTC. This codes for CASSSPPKGVGEQFF.

This clonotype was counted only a few times. The CDR3 loop reads CASSLSRDDTQYF. In DNA, the CDR3 is TGTGCCAGCAGTCTCTCTAGAGATGATACGCAGTATTTT. The chain joins TRBV12-3 or TRBV12-4 to TRBJ2-3; D remains unclear. The CDR3 runs to 13 residues. Deletions cut 5 bases from V and 6 bases from J, with 12 bases between.

J is TRBJ2-7 and V is TRBV12-3 or TRBV12-4; TRBD1 agrees at 9 bases. The CDR3 contains 14 residues. Trimming cost V 7 bases and J 2 bases; bases outside gene matches: 6. In DNA form, the CDR3 reads TGTGCCAGCACAACGACAGGGGGGACCTACGAGCAGTACTTC. It encodes CASTTTGGTYEQYF.

This clonotype was seen more than once but under ten times. The rearrangement links TRBV5-1 to TRBJ2-5; 13 bases are a match to TRBD2. Germline-derived CDR1 and CDR2 are SGHRS and YFSETQ. J gave up 0 bases and V 5 bases, and 10 bases lay outside the gene matches. The CDR3 loop spans 18 amino acids. The DNA of the CDR3 is TGCGCCAGCAGACTGACGGGACTAGCGGGATGGTACCAAGAGACCCAGTACTTC. The encoded protein is CASRLTGLAGWYQETQYF.

The chain has TRBV6-6 and TRBJ1-1; D might be TRBD1 (6 bases). CDR1 and CDR2 from the germline V gene are MNHNY and SVGAGI (reference sequence). The CDR3 covers 14 residues. Trimming stripped 6 bases from V and 3 bases from J, with 14 bases between. CDR3 sequence (DNA): TGTGCCAGCAGCTACAACAGGGCGGACACTGAAGCTTTCTTT. Its protein product is CASSYNRADTEAFF.

This clonotype was observed a handful of times. The gene calls are TRBV30 and TRBJ2-7; TRBD2 matches at 8 bases. Germline CDR1 and CDR2: GTSNPN and SVGIG (reference sequence). The CDR3 runs 14 residues. After removal of 2 bases from V and 3 bases from J, the junction contained 6 bases not matched to a gene. CDR3 loop: CAWSFGGTSYEQYF. In DNA, the CDR3 is TGTGCCTGGAGTTTTGGCGGGACTAGCTACGAGCAGTACTTC.

The chain links TRBV29-1 to TRBJ2-7; a possible D gene is TRBD1 (6 bases). The CDR3 contains 14 residues. V was clipped by 7 bases and J by 2 bases, with 18 bases between them. The germline gives CDR1 SQVTM, CDR2 ANQGSEA. In DNA, the CDR3 is TGCAGCGCTATACCAACTACAGGGACCTACGAGCAGTACTTC. It encodes CSAIPTTGTYEQYF.

This clonotype was detected only a few times. This sequence joins TRBV12-3 or TRBV12-4 and TRBJ1-1, with no clear D. V lost 1 base and J lost 0, with 9 bases in between. CDR3 size: 15 residues. The CDR3 spells CASSLVPRMNTEAFF. The CDR3 coding sequence is TGTGCCAGCAGTTTAGTGCCAAGGATGAACACTGAAGCTTTCTTT.

This clonotype was picked up a small number of times. V is TRBV9 and J is TRBJ2-5, with TRBD2 matching 9 bases. Germline CDR1 SGDLS, CDR2 YYNGEE. V lost 0 bases to trimming and J lost 5 bases; unmatched junction nucleotides: 11. CDR3 length: 17 residues. As DNA, the CDR3 is TGTGCCAGCAGCGTAGCTACCATGTCTAGCGGGAAGGAGACCCAGTACTTC. It encodes CASSVATMSSGKETQYF.

This clonotype was recorded a few times. The junction does not match germline at one end; this may be a read error. The V and J genes are TRBV19 and TRBJ2-3, with 7 bases fitting TRBD1. There are 13 residues in the CDR3. Germline V lookup: CDR1 LNHDA, CDR2 SQIVND (reference sequence). The DNA of the CDR3 is TGTGCCAGCAGTAGGGGGCGCGGAGATACGCAGTATTTT. It translates to CASSRGRGDTQYF.